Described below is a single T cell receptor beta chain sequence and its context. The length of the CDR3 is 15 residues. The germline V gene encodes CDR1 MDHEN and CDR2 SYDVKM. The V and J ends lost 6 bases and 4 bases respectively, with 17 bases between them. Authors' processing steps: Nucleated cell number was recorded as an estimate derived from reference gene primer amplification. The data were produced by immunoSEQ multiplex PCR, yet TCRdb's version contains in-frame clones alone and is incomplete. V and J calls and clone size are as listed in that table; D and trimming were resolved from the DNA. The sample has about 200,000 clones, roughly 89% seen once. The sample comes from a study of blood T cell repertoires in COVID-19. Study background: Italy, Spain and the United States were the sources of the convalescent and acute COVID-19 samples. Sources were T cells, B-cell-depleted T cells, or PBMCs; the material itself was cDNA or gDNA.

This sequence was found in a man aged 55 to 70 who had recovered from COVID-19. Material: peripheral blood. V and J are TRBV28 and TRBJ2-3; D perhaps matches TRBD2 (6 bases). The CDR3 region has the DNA TGTGCCAGCAGAGGACTTGGCGGAGGGGCAGATACGCAGTATTTT. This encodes CASRGLGGGADTQYF.